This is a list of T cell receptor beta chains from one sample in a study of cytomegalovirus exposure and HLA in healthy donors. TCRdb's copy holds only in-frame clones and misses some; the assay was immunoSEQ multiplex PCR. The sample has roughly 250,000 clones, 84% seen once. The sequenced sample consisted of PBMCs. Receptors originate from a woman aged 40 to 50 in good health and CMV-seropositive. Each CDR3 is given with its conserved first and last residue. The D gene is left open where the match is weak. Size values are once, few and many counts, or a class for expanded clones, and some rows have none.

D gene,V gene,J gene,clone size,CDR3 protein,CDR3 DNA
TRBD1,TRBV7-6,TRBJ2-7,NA,CASSLVQGGGDEQYF,TGTGCCAGCAGCTTAGTACAGGGGGGAGGCGACGAGCAGTACTTC
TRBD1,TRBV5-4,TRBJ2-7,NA,CASSPDRVEAYEQYF,TGTGCCAGCAGCCCGGACAGGGTCGAAGCCTACGAGCAGTACTTC
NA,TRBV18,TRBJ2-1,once,CASSAGENEQFF,TGTGCCAGCTCAGCTGGAGAAAATGAGCAGTTCTTC
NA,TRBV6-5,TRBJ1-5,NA,CASSYSGAGGDQPQHF,TGTGCCAGCAGTTACTCAGGAGCGGGGGGAGATCAGCCCCAGCATTTT
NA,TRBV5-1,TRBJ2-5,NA,CASSLHRGLQETQYF,TGCGCCAGCAGCCTCCACAGGGGACTCCAAGAGACCCAGTACTTC
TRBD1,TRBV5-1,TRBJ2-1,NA,CASSLPRDRAVSEQFF,TGCGCCAGCAGCTTACCCCGGGACAGGGCTGTAAGTGAGCAGTTCTTC
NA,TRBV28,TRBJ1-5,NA,CASRSLGAGVINPSNQPQHF,TGTGCCAGCAGATCTTTGGGGGCAGGGGTCATAAACCCTAGCAATCAGCCCCAGCATTTT
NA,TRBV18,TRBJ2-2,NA,CASSPATGELFF,TGTGCCAGCTCACCGGCCACCGGGGAGCTGTTTTTT
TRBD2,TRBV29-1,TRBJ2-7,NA,CSDSASGRNEQYF,TGCAGCGACTCCGCAAGCGGGAGGAACGAGCAGTACTTC
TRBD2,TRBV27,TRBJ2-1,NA,CASRLAGVNEQFF,TGTGCCAGCCGACTAGCGGGAGTAAATGAGCAGTTCTTC
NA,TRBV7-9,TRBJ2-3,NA,CASSSDATPRGTDTQYF,TGTGCCAGCAGCTCGGATGCTACCCCCAGGGGCACAGATACGCAGTATTTT
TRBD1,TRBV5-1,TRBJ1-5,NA,CASSLTPGQLPQPQHF,TGCGCCAGCAGCTTGACTCCGGGACAGCTACCTCAGCCCCAGCATTTT
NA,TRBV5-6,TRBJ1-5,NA,CASSIGELHKHQPQHF,TGTGCCAGCAGCATTGGGGAGCTACACAAACACCAGCCCCAGCATTTT
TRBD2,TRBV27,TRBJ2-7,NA,CASSGDGGGYEQYF,TGTGCCAGCAGTGGGGATGGGGGGGGCTACGAGCAGTACTTC
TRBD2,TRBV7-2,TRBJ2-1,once,CASSPSVLAGSNEQFF,TGTGCCAGCAGCCCCTCCGTACTAGCGGGAAGCAATGAGCAGTTCTTC
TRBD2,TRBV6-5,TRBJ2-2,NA,CASSSGLVSGELFF,TGTGCCAGCAGTTCCGGACTAGTTTCCGGGGAGCTGTTTTTT